The rows below give T cell receptor beta chains drawn from one sample of a study of cytomegalovirus exposure and HLA in healthy donors. TCRdb keeps only in-frame clones here, not all; method: immunoSEQ multiplex PCR. This table holds around 120,000 clones, 70% to 85% found once. The sequenced sample was PBMCs. The receptors derive from a boy between 5 and 17 years old in good health and CMV-seronegative. Each CDR3 is given with its conserved first and last residue. A D gene is named only where the DNA matches it firmly. The size field is filled for only some rows; it gives once, few, many or a size class.

V	J	D	size	CDR3	DNA
TRBV5-1	TRBJ1-1	TRBD1	.	CASSPRDRMNTEAFF	TGCGCCAGCAGCCCCCGGGACAGGATGAACACTGAAGCTTTCTTT
TRBV15	TRBJ1-5	TRBD1	.	CATSRGGTGNQPQHF	TGTGCCACCAGCAGAGGGGGGACAGGGAATCAGCCCCAGCATTTT
TRBV4-3	TRBJ1-5	TRBD1	few	CASSQVGGTGQPQHF	TGCGCCAGCAGCCAAGTAGGAGGGACAGGGCAGCCCCAGCATTTT
TRBV11-2	TRBJ2-3	TRBD2	.	CASSLVSAGGGVQYF	TGTGCCAGCAGCTTAGTGTCTGCGGGGGGGGGTGTGCAGTATTTT
TRBV5-1	TRBJ2-5	.	.	CASSLRGEAQYF	TGCGCCAGCAGCTTACGTGGGGAGGCCCAGTACTTC
TRBV5-6	TRBJ1-2	.	.	CASSLAEYGYTF	TGTGCCAGCAGCTTGGCGGAGTATGGCTACACCTTC
TRBV7-9	TRBJ2-5	.	.	CASSPKEGALTKYF	TGTGCCAGCAGCCCCAAGGAGGGGGCCCTTACGAAGTACTTC
TRBV7-2	TRBJ2-2	TRBD1	.	CASSPQGASTGELFF	TGTGCCAGCAGCCCGCAGGGGGCGAGCACCGGGGAGCTGTTTTTT
TRBV10-1	TRBJ1-1	.	.	CASRKARDKRKAFF	TGCGCCAGCCGGAAAGCACGGGACAAACGCAAAGCTTTCTTT
TRBV27	TRBJ2-7	TRBD1	.	CASSMGQSSYEQYF	TGTGCCAGCAGCATGGGACAGAGCTCCTACGAGCAGTACTTC
TRBV2	TRBJ2-3	.	.	CASSSVRDTQYF	TGTGCCAGCAGTTCGGTTCGAGATACGCAGTATTTT
TRBV4-1	TRBJ1-5	TRBD1	.	CASSQEEDRANQPQHF	TGCGCCAGCAGCCAAGAGGAGGACAGGGCTAATCAGCCCCAGCATTTT
TRBV29-1	TRBJ1-2	.	.	CSVVSAGYGYTF	TGCAGCGTTGTTTCAGCAGGGTATGGCTACACCTTC
TRBV27	TRBJ1-1	TRBD1	.	CASSSPSRGPEAFF	TGTGCCAGCAGTAGCCCGAGCAGGGGGCCTGAAGCTTTCTTT
TRBV18	TRBJ1-1	.	.	CASSPYSGQLEAFF	TGTGCCAGCTCACCTTACTCTGGACAGCTAGAAGCTTTCTTT
TRBV5-6	TRBJ2-1	TRBD1	.	CASSGDRGWNEQFF	TGTGCCAGCAGCGGGGACAGGGGGTGGAATGAGCAGTTCTTC
TRBV29-1	TRBJ2-2	.	.	CSVPGGLRTGELFF	TGCAGCGTCCCAGGGGGACTTCGGACCGGGGAGCTGTTTTTT